What follows is one T cell receptor (beta chain) and its context. The sample belongs to a study of blood T cell repertoires in COVID-19. TCRdb's table, derived via immunoSEQ multiplex PCR, lists solely in-frame clones and lacks some. In the table there are roughly 300,000 clones, over 75% of which are singletons. Per the germline V gene, CDR1 is SGHRS and CDR2 is YFSETQ. This CDR3 has 12 amino acids. The ends were cut back, 5 bases at V and 7 bases at J, with 7 bases in the middle. The sequenced sample consisted of PBMCs or T cells enriched from blood (not recorded which). The receptor was isolated from a woman in her thirties who had recovered from COVID-19. This sequence joins TRBV5-1 and TRBJ1-6; D not resolved. The chain's CDR3 is CASSLENSPLHF. CDR3 in DNA: TGCGCCAGCAGTCTGGAGAATTCACCCCTCCACTTT.